This T cell receptor beta chain came from a study of blood T cell repertoires in COVID-19. The CDR3 sequence is 16 residues long. The germline CDR1 and CDR2 sequences are MNHEY and SVGAGI. V gave up 0 bases and J gave up 2 bases; unmatched junction bases: 4. Generated by immunoSEQ multiplex PCR, the TCRdb table keeps only in-frame clones and is missing some. The top ten clones hold 1.8% of a sample with approximately 200,000 clones, under 85% of them seen once. Donors in Cohort 3 counted as recovered after two negative PCRs, clearance, or symptom resolution. Sample: PBMCs or T cells enriched from blood (not recorded which). The V and J genes are TRBV6-5 and TRBJ2-5; the match to TRBD2 covers 9 bases. This TCR was recovered from a man aged 55 to 70 who had recovered from COVID-19. The CDR3 DNA reads TGTGCCAGCAGTTACTCCCTAGCGGGGCTGCAAGAGACCCAGTACTTC. The encoded protein is CASSYSLAGLQETQYF.